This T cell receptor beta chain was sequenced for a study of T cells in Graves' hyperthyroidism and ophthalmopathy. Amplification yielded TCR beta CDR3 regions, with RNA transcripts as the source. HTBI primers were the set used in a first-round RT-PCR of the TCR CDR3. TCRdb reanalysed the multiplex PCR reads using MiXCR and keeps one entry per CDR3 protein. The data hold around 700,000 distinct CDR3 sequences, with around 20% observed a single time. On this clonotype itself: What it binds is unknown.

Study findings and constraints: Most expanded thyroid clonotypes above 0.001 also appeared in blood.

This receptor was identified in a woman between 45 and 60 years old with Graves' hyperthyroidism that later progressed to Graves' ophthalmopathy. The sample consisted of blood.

The chain's CDR3 is CASSLFTGHSNQPQHF. CDR3 sequence (DNA): TGCGCCAGCAGCTTGTTCACAGGACATAGCAATCAGCCCCAGCATTTT. This sequence joins TRBV5-1 and TRBJ1-5; D might be TRBD1 (5 bases). Germline values: CDR1 SGHRS, CDR2 YFSETQ. Between the trimmed V and J ends, which lost 1 base and 0 bases, there was a span of 11 bases. The CDR3 contains 16 residues.